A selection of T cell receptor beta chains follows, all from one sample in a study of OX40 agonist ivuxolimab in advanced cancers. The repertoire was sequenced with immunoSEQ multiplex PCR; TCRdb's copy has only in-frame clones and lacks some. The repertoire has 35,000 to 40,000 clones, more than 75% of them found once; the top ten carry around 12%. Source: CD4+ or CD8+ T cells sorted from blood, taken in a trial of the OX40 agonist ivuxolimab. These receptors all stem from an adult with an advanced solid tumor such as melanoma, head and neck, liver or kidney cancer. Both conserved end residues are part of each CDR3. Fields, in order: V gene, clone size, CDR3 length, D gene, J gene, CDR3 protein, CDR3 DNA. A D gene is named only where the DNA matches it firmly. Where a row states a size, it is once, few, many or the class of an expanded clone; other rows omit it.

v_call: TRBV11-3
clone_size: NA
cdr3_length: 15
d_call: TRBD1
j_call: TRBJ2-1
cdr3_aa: CASSLPGQGYNEQFF
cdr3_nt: TGTGCCAGCAGCTTACCGGGACAGGGCTACAATGAGCAGTTCTTC

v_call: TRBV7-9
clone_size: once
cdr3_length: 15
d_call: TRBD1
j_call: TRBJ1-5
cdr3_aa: CASSAGQGGVEPQHF
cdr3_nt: TGTGCCAGCAGCGCGGGACAGGGTGGTGTTGAGCCCCAGCATTTT

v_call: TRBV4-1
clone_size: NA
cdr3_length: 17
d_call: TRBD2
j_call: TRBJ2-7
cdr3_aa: CASSQTGPGLAGHEQYF
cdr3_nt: TGCGCCAGCAGCCAGACAGGTCCGGGACTAGCGGGGCACGAGCAGTACTTC

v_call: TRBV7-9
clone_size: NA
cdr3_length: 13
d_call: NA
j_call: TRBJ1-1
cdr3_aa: CASSLTMNTEAFF
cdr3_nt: TGTGCCAGCAGCTTAACGATGAACACTGAAGCTTTCTTT

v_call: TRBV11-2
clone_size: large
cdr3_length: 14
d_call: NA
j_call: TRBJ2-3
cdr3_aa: CASSPGTAADTQYF
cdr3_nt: TGTGCCAGCAGCCCAGGGACCGCGGCAGATACGCAGTATTTT

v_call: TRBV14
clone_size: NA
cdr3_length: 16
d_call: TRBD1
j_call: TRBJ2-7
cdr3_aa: CASSQGGGQGAYEQYF
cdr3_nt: TGTGCCAGCAGCCAAGGTGGGGGACAGGGGGCCTACGAGCAGTACTTC

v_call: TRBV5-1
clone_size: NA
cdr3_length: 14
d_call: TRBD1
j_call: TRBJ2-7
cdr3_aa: CASSVQGVKEEQYF
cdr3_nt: TGCGCCAGCAGCGTACAGGGGGTAAAGGAGGAGCAGTACTTC

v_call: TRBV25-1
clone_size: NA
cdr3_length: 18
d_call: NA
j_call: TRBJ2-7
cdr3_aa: CASSSTPGQGGEAYEQYF
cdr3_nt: TGTGCCAGCAGTTCTACCCCCGGACAAGGCGGGGAAGCCTACGAGCAGTACTTC

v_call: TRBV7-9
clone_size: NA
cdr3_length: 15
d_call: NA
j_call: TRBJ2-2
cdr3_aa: CASTSPGGHSGELFF
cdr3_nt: TGTGCCAGCACCTCCCCCGGAGGGCATTCCGGGGAGCTGTTTTTT

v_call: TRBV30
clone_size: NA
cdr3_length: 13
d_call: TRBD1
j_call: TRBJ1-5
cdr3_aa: CAWSGTGGQPQHF
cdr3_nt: TGTGCCTGGAGCGGGACAGGGGGTCAGCCCCAGCATTTT

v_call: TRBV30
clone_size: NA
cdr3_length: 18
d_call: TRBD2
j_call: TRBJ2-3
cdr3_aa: CAWSPGLAGGVLTDTQYF
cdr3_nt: TGTGCCTGGAGTCCGGGACTAGCGGGGGGGGTCCTCACAGATACGCAGTATTTT

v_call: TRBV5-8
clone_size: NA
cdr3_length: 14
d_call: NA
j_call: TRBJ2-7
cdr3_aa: CASSTLGWGYEQYF
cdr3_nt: TGTGCCAGCAGCACCCTGGGATGGGGCTACGAGCAGTACTTC

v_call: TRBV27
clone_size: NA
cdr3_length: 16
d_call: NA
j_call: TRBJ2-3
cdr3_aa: CASSSRLATHTDTQYF
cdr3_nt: TGTGCCAGCAGTTCACGTCTAGCGACGCACACAGATACGCAGTATTTT

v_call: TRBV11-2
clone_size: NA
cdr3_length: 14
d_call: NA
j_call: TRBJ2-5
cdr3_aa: CASTPLAGRETQYF
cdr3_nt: TGTGCCAGCACGCCACTGGCGGGGCGGGAGACCCAGTACTTC

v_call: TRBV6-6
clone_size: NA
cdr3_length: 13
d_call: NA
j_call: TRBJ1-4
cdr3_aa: CASNKGGREKLFF
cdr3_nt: TGCGCCAGCAATAAGGGCGGGAGAGAAAAACTGTTTTTT

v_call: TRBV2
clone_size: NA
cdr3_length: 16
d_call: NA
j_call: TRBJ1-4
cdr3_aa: CASRPPGIGKSEKLFF
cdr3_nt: TGTGCCAGCAGGCCCCCCGGCATAGGGAAGAGCGAAAAACTGTTTTTT

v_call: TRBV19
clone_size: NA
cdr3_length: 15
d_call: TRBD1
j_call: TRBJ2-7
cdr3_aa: CASSSGGQGNYEQYF
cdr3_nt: TGTGCCAGTAGTTCCGGGGGACAGGGAAACTACGAGCAGTACTTC

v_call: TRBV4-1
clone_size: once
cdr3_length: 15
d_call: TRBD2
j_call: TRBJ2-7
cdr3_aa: CASSQGTSGGYEQYF
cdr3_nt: TGCGCCAGCAGCCAAGGGACTAGCGGGGGCTACGAGCAGTACTTC

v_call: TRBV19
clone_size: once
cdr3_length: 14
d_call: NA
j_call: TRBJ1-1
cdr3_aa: CASSISDSYTEAFF
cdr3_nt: TGTGCCAGTAGTATCTCGGACAGTTACACTGAAGCTTTCTTT

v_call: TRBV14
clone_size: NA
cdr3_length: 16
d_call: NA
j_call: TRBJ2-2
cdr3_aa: CASSQDLGPLTGELFF
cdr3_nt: TGTGCCAGCAGCCAAGACCTCGGGCCCCTCACCGGGGAGCTGTTTTTT

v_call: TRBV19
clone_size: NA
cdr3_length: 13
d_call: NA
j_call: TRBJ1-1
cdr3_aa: CASSIAPDREAFF
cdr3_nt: TGTGCCAGTAGTATAGCCCCCGACAGAGAAGCTTTCTTT

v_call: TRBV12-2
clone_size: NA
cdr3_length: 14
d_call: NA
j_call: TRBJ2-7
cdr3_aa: CASRLDPGVYEQYF
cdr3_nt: TGTGCAAGTCGCTTGGACCCTGGGGTCTACGAGCAGTACTTC

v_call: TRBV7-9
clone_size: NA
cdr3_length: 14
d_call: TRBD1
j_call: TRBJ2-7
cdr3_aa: CASPPPGQGYEQYF
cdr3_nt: TGTGCCAGCCCCCCCCCGGGACAGGGCTACGAGCAGTACTTC

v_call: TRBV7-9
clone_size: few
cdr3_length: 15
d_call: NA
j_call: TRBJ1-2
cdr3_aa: CASSLSKGVDYGYTF
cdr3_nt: TGTGCCAGCAGCTTAAGTAAGGGGGTTGACTATGGCTACACCTTC

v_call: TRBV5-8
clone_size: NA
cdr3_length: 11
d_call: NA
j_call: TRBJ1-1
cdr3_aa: CASSLRWGAFF
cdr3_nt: TGTGCCAGCAGCTTGAGATGGGGAGCTTTCTTT

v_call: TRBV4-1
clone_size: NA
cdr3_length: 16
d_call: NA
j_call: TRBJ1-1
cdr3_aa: CASFYNGQGKNTEAFF
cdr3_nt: TGCGCCAGCTTTTACAACGGCCAGGGAAAGAACACTGAAGCTTTCTTT

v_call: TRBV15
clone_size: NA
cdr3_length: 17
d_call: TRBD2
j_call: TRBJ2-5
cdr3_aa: CATRRVQRERGRETQYF
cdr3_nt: TGTGCCACCCGCCGAGTCCAGCGGGAGAGGGGGAGAGAGACCCAGTACTTC

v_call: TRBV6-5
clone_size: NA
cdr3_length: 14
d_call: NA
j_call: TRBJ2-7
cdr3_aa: CASSYSPGDYEQYF
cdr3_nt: TGTGCCAGCAGTTACTCGCCTGGGGACTACGAGCAGTACTTC

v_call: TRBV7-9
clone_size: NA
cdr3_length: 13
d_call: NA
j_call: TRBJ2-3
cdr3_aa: CASSPQATDTQYF
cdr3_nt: TGTGCCAGCAGCCCACAGGCCACAGATACGCAGTATTTT

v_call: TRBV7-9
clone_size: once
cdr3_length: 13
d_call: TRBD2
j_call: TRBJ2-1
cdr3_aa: CASSLAPGGEQFF
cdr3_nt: TGTGCCAGCAGCTTAGCTCCCGGGGGGGAGCAGTTCTTC

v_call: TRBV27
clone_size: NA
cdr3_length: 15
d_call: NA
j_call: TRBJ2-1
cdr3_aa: CASSLRAMRDNEQFF
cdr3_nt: TGTGCCAGCAGTTTAAGGGCCATGAGGGATAATGAGCAGTTCTTC

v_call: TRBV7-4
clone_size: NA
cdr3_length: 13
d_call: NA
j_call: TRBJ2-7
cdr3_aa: CASSLLGGHEQYF
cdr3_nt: TGTGCCAGCAGCTTGCTTGGAGGCCACGAGCAGTACTTC

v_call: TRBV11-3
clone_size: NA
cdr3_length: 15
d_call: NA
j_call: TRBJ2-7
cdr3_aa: CASSPRDGDGHEQYF
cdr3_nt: TGTGCCAGCAGCCCCCGAGACGGCGATGGACACGAGCAGTACTTC